This TCR beta chain came from a study of PD-1 blockade in classical Hodgkin lymphoma. This CDR3 region has 13 residues. Germline CDR1 is GTSNPN and CDR2 is SVGIG (reference sequence). Trimming stripped 2 bases from V and 3 bases from J, with 11 bases between. Study-level results: Newly diagnosed patients reportedly had lower baseline TCR diversity than healthy donors.

Autologous stem cell transplantation was followed by relapse in every patient, and brentuximab vedotin exposure varied. The data were produced by immunoSEQ multiplex PCR, yet TCRdb's version contains in-frame clones alone and is incomplete. Seen here are 100,000 or so clones, roughly 90% observed once, and the top ten hold approximately 6.3%. Worth noting for this clone: Its antigen is currently unknown.

This receptor was identified in a human donor with classical Hodgkin lymphoma. Source: peripheral blood mononuclear cells (PBMCs), taken before the second cycle of nivolumab. This chain uses TRBV30 with TRBJ2-7; D unclear. Here the CDR3 DNA reads TGTGCCTGGAGTTCGCAGGTACACTACGAGCAGTACTTC. This translates into CAWSSQVHYEQYF.